This entry is about one T cell receptor (beta chain). Antigen: not known. This entry comes from a study of T cell responses to AZD1222 COVID-19 vaccine. General study results and limits: Clonal diversity was possibly underestimated; the donors were predominantly white British and more often female.

Libraries were prepared by immunoSEQ multiplex PCR; TCRdb keeps only in-frame clonotypes and omits some of them. Among approximately 92,000 clones, roughly 93% were seen once, and the ten largest hold 20% to 25%. CDR1 is SGHVS and CDR2 is FQNEAQ in the germline V gene. CDR3 length: 16 residues. After removal of 5 bases from V and 5 bases from J, the junction contained 9 bases not matched to a gene. The receptor comes from an adult in good health. The V call is TRBV7-8, the J call TRBJ1-5; 10 bases agree with TRBD1. Specimen: peripheral blood, collected on day 0 of AZD1222 vaccination. The CDR3 DNA reads as TGTGCCAGCAGCCCCCGGGACAGGGGTATTTATCAGCCCCAGCATTTT. Its translation is CASSPRDRGIYQPQHF. Based on the CDR3 plus reference TRBV7-8 and TRBJ1-5, the full variable domain is GAGVSQSPRYKVAKRGQDVALRCDPISGHVSLFWYQQALGQGPEFLTYFQNEAQLDKSGLPSDRFFAERPEGSVSTLKIQRTQQEDSAVYLCASSPRDRGIYQPQHFGDGTRLSIL.